The present entry profiles one T cell receptor (beta chain) with its context. Its antigen is not identified. Method: immunoSEQ multiplex PCR; TCRdb's copy keeps in-frame clones and lacks some. This table has around 69,000 clones, roughly 74% appearing once. The data are from a study of vaccination effects on CD4 cells after COVID-19. Study-level findings and limits: After vaccination, at late timepoints, clones induced by infection and by vaccine contracted markedly.

Viral peptide pools were used in the ViraFEST assay to expand antigen-specific CD4+ T cells, and sequencing came afterward. Upon completion of 10 to 11 days in culture, CD4+ T cells were isolated. Participants each got two BNT162b2 or mRNA-1273 vaccine doses. This CDR3 has 12 amino acids. Germline CDR1 reads SNHLY; CDR2 reads FYNNEI. V gave up 9 bases and J gave up 1 base, with 8 bases separating them. Specimen: CD4+ T cells from PBMCs cultured with HCoV-229E spike peptides, collected after COVID-19 vaccination. The receptor comes from a human donor who received a COVID-19 vaccine. The gene calls are TRBV2 and TRBJ2-3, with a tentative D call TRBD1 (6 bases). In nucleotides, the CDR3 is TGTGCCAGTCGGACAGGCACAGATACGCAGTATTTT. This codes for CASRTGTDTQYF. Filled out from reference TRBV2 and TRBJ2-3, the complete variable domain reads EPEVTQTPSHQVTQMGQEVILRCVPISNHLYFYWYRQILGQKVEFLVSFYNNEISEKSEIFDDQFSVERPDGSNFTLKIRSTKLEDSAMYFCASRTGTDTQYFGPGTRLTVL.